The clone carrying this T cell receptor beta chain has at least ten counts. Its antigen is unknown. This sample is part of a study of T cells in Graves' hyperthyroidism and ophthalmopathy. Amplification yielded TCR beta CDR3 regions, with RNA transcripts as the source. The HTBI primer set drove a first-round RT-PCR of the TCR CDR3. One entry per CDR3 protein results from TCRdb running MiXCR on the multiplex PCR reads. The repertoire holds 40,000 to 60,000 distinct CDR3 sequences, with roughly 50% as singletons. General study findings and limits: Blood shared most expanded thyroid clonotypes above 0.001.

Trimming cost V 6 bases and J 6 bases; bases outside gene matches: 6. The CDR3 totals 13 residues. In germline, CDR1 is SGHKS, CDR2 YYEKEE (reference sequence). V gene TRBV5-5 combines with J gene TRBJ1-2; 9 bases fit TRBD1. Sequenced input: peripheral blood or thyroid tissue (not recorded which). The sequence was collected from a man aged 18 to 30 with Graves' hyperthyroidism. The CDR3 DNA sequence: TGTGCCAGCATCGCACAGGGGGCGGATGGCTACACCTTC. This translates into CASIAQGADGYTF.